This entry features one T cell receptor beta chain sequence. These data originate in a study of blood T cell repertoires in COVID-19. Whole-study context: The United States, Italy and Spain provided the acute and convalescent COVID-19 samples.

The germline V gene has CDR1 SGHTA and CDR2 FQGTGA. The CDR3 runs to 18 residues. The V and J ends lost 1 base and 0 bases, in that order; junction bases with no gene match: 11. Generated by immunoSEQ multiplex PCR, the TCRdb table keeps only in-frame clones and is missing some. This table holds over 40,000 clones, less than 95% found once. V gene TRBV7-3 combines with J gene TRBJ1-1; 7 nucleotides align to TRBD1. The TCR originated in a man in his sixties or seventies with acute or convalescent COVID-19. The sample comprised peripheral blood. The CDR3 reads CASSLRRAGGLMNTEAFF. The CDR3 DNA sequence: TGTGCCAGCAGCTTAAGGAGGGCAGGGGGTCTGATGAACACTGAAGCTTTCTTT.